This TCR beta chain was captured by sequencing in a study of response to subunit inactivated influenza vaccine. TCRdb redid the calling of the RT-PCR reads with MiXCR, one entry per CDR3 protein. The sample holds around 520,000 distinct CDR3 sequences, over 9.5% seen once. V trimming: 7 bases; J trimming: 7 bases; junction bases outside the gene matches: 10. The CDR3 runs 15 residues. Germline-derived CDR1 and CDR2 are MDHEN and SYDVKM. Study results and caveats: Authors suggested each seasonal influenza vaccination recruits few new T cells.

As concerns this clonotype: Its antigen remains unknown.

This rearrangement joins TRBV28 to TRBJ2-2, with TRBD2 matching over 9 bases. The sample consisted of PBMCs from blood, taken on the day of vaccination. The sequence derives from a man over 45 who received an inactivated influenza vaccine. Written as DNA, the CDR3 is TGTGCCAGCAAGTCCGGCGGGAGGGGCAACGGGGAGCTGTTTTTT. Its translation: CASKSGGRGNGELFF.